This TCR beta chain was captured by sequencing in a study of regulatory T cells in long-lasting Graves disease. Both iRepertoire HTBI primers and Arm-PCR of CDR3 regions were used to build the TCR beta libraries. As handled by the study authors: Analysis of the samples identified 50 to 75 TRBV and 14 TRBJ segments. TCRdb re-called the multiplex PCR reads with MiXCR, one entry per CDR3 protein. TCRdb's processing, not the study's, gives the V and J calls here. The data show a few hundred thousand distinct CDR3 sequences, with about a quarter seen just once and approximately 25% held by the top ten. Time point described: persistent/refractory GD, antithyroid drugs over 5 years with positive TRAb. PBMC RNA served as the TCR library source. Trimming removed 6 bases from V and 5 bases from J; junction bases left unmatched: 6. The CDR3 sequence is 14 residues long. The germline V gene encodes CDR1 GTSNPN and CDR2 SVGIG (reference sequence).

In this sample, this clonotype turned up a few times. The chain joins TRBV30 to TRBJ2-2; 10 positions agree with TRBD1. Specimen: peripheral blood mononuclear cells (PBMCs), collected when the disease was refractory, from a patient treated with antithyroid drugs. The receptor comes from a female donor with Graves disease. The CDR3 DNA is TGTGCCTGTAGGACAGGGGGTGGTACCGGGGAGCTGTTTTTT. This translates into CACRTGGGTGELFF.